Listed below are T cell receptor beta chains from one sample, sequenced in a study of T-cell reconstitution after alpha-beta-depleted transplantation in children. In TCRdb, the PCR reads were re-called with MiXCR into one record per CDR3 protein. The repertoire includes 640,000 or so distinct CDR3 sequences, 16% of them detected once, and approximately 1% sits in the top ten. The sequenced sample was PBMCs from the stem cell graft donor, obtained from the stem cell graft. Every receptor here comes from a human donor who donated a stem cell graft to a child with acute myeloid leukemia. The CDR3 runs from the conserved cysteine through the conserved F or W. Each record gives: J gene, V gene, CDR3 protein.

TRBJ2-1	TRBV29-1	CSVDLWMSYNEQFF
TRBJ1-5	TRBV5-5	CASSLGRRGAGGNQPQHF
TRBJ2-7	TRBV6-5	CASSYLDRVAYEQYF
TRBJ2-5	TRBV20-1	CSVGRGFETQYF
TRBJ1-1	TRBV7-9	CASSLRTGDEAFF
TRBJ1-1	TRBV2	CASSQQGRGTEAFF
TRBJ1-1	TRBV7-3	CASSLMGGAGGTEAFF
TRBJ2-3	TRBV20-1	CSARDREITDTQYF
TRBJ1-1	TRBV20-1	CSARLDTEAFF
TRBJ2-3	TRBV6-1	CASTRQGTSTDTRYF
TRBJ2-5	TRBV3-1	CASSQPFRGGLETQYF
TRBJ2-4	TRBV20-1	CSARDKIFGSRAKNIQYF
TRBJ1-3	TRBV10-3	CATSEASENTIYF
TRBJ1-1	TRBV3-1	CASSQLPRQGIPNTEAFF
TRBJ2-2	TRBV12-5	CASGLQNTGELFF
TRBJ1-1	TRBV12-3/TRBV12-4	CASSPPGFAEAFF
TRBJ2-5	TRBV5-1	CASSTAETGFNRQETQYF
TRBJ1-1	TRBV7-2	CASSLRGYTEAFF
TRBJ1-1	TRBV5-1	CASLGQGMTEAFF